The 15 T cell receptor beta chains given below trace back to one sample, sequenced in a study of beta chain features in type 1 diabetes. Study-wide findings and caveats: People with Type 1 diabetes carried modestly yet significantly shorter TCRB CDR3s in all four CD4+ subsets.

These TCRs' antigens remain unknown. Expressed TCRB transcripts were sequenced, since all the RNA that had been isolated was reverse transcribed. Only in-frame clones appear in the TCRdb table, and some are missing; sequencing was by immunoSEQ multiplex PCR. The sample holds about 170,000 clones, around 8% seen once. The source material was central memory CD4+ T cells from blood. The receptors come from a woman aged 40 to 55 with type 1 diabetes.

This clone was counted at least ten times. J is TRBJ2-3 and V is TRBV14; 13 bases map to TRBD2. V shed 3 bases and J 1 base; nucleotides not matched to a gene: 1. This CDR3 has 16 residues. The germline gives CDR1 SGHDN, CDR2 FVKESK. DNA for the CDR3: TGTGCCAGCAGCCAGACTAGCGGGAGGCGCACAGATACGCAGTATTTT. It encodes CASSQTSGRRTDTQYF.

This clone was counted many times. The rearrangement links TRBV30 to TRBJ2-7; 7 nucleotides agree with TRBD2. V was clipped by 3 bases and J by 5 bases; unmatched bases: 4. Germline V gene data show CDR1 as GTSNPN and CDR2 as SVGIG (reference sequence). This CDR3 is 12 amino acids long. The CDR3 region is CAWRVTSDEQYF. The CDR3 region has the DNA TGTGCCTGGAGAGTTACTAGCGACGAGCAGTACTTC.

Only a few counts were recorded for this clone. The rearrangement joins TRBV5-1 to TRBJ2-2, with D perhaps matching TRBD2 (6 bases). CDR1 and CDR2 (germline): SGHRS, YFSETQ. With 1 base removed from V and 5 bases from J, the gap between germline ends came to 12 bases. The CDR3 sequence is 15 residues long. CDR3 loop: CASSLIAVGTGELFF. Written as DNA, the CDR3 is TGCGCCAGCAGCTTGATAGCGGTCGGGACCGGGGAGCTGTTTTTT. The complete variable domain, with remaining parts taken from reference TRBV5-1 and TRBJ2-2, reads KAGVTQTPRYLIKTRGQQVTLSCSPISGHRSVSWYQQTPGQGLQFLFEYFSETQRNKGNFPGRFSGRQFSNSRSEMNVSTLELGDSALYLCASSLIAVGTGELFFGEGSRLTVL.

This clone was picked up a small number of times. The rearrangement links TRBV11-1 to TRBJ1-1, with D hard to call. V was trimmed by 7 bases and J by 1 base, leaving 10 bases between them. CDR3 length: 13 amino acids. From germline, CDR1 is SGHAT and CDR2 FQDESV (reference sequence). CDR3 protein: CASTTGENTEAFF. In nucleotides, the CDR3 is TGTGCCAGCACCACCGGGGAGAACACTGAAGCTTTCTTT.

This chain's CDR3 is CSVEDPPGTSGGNEQFF. The CDR3 region has the DNA TGCAGCGTTGAAGACCCCCCAGGGACTAGCGGGGGGAATGAGCAGTTCTTC. The chain uses TRBV29-1 and TRBJ2-1, with 15 positions matching TRBD2. This CDR3 comprises 17 residues. V lost 0 bases to trimming and J lost 7 bases; unmatched junction nucleotides: 7. Germline V CDR1 and CDR2: SQVTM, ANQGSEA.

This clone has more than one count but fewer than ten. This rearrangement joins TRBV4-3 to TRBJ1-2, with 8 bases that match TRBD1. The junction had 7 bases not matched to a gene; V was cut back by 5 bases and J by 2 bases. Per the germline V gene, CDR1 is LGHNA and CDR2 is YSLEER. This CDR3 has 15 residues. The CDR3 coding sequence is TGCGCCAGCAGCTCCCCGGACAGGGCCAACTATGGCTACACCTTC. As protein: CASSSPDRANYGYTF.

The chain employs TRBV19 and TRBJ1-2, with D perhaps matching TRBD1 (5 bases). The germline V gene has CDR1 LNHDA and CDR2 SQIVND (reference sequence). Between the trimmed V and J ends, which lost 3 bases and 2 bases, there was a span of 16 bases. CDR3 length equals 16 residues. In nucleotides, the CDR3 is TGTGCCAGTAGTATTGCAGCGTGGGGCGAGAACTATGGCTACACCTTC. Residues: CASSIAAWGENYGYTF.

The chain employs TRBV21-1 and TRBJ1-1. TRBV21-1 is a listed pseudogene. This CDR3 is built from 18 residues. CDR3 region: CASSPRGLSPEMNTEAFF. DNA of the CDR3: TGTGCCAGCAGCCCTCGCGGGCTGTCCCCGGAGATGAACACTGAAGCTTTCTTT.

The chain carries TRBV4-3 and TRBJ1-2; D gene unclear. V was clipped by 0 bases and J by 4 bases, with 9 bases between them. Germline V gene lookup returns CDR1 LGHNA and CDR2 YSLEER. The length of the CDR3 is 14 residues. The CDR3 coding sequence is TGCGCCAGCAGCCAAGATAACAGCTTCTATGGCTACACCTTC. Translated: CASSQDNSFYGYTF.

This clone was recorded a few times. The J gene is TRBJ2-7, the V gene TRBV7-2; possibly TRBD1 for D (6 bases). Germline loops: CDR1 SGHTA, CDR2 FQGNSA. Trimming took 5 bases from V and 5 from J, leaving 19 bases between them. This CDR3 is 15 amino acids long. The CDR3 here is CASSPPGHRRDEQYF. CDR3 DNA sequence: TGTGCCAGCAGCCCCCCGGGACACCGACGTGACGAGCAGTACTTC.

This clone appeared a few times. The rearrangement joins TRBV9 to TRBJ2-6; the D gene is possibly TRBD2 (5 bases). Germline V gene lookup returns CDR1 SGDLS and CDR2 YYNGEE. V lost 4 bases to trimming and J lost 1 base, with 18 bases between them. This CDR3 spans 18 amino acids. CDR3 DNA: TGTGCCAGCAGCTCACAAGCGAGAGAGCGGTCTGGGGCCAACGTCCTGACTTTC. It codes for CASSSQARERSGANVLTF.

This clone occurred a few times. The chain joins TRBV7-2 to TRBJ2-2; weak D call: TRBD2 (6 bases). Trimming took off 5 bases at V and 6 bases at J, with 19 bases between the two ends. From germline, CDR1 is SGHTA and CDR2 FQGNSA. The CDR3 consists of 16 residues. CDR3 in DNA: TGTGCCAGCAGCCCTCCCTCCGGTTGGGGGGCCGGGGAGCTGTTTTTT. Residues: CASSPPSGWGAGELFF.

This clone was found a few times. The rearrangement uses TRBV9 and TRBJ1-2, with D unclear. Germline V gene data show CDR1 as SGDLS and CDR2 as YYNGEE. V was clipped by 2 bases and J by 6 bases, with 11 bases between them. This CDR3 spans 13 amino acids. The CDR3 nucleotides are TGTGCCAGCAGCGTTGGGCATTTCGATGGCTACACCTTC. It encodes CASSVGHFDGYTF.

The J gene is TRBJ2-7, the V gene TRBV7-9, with 8 bases identical to TRBD1. J lost 7 bases, V lost 4 bases, and 18 bases had no gene match. There are 17 residues in the CDR3. Germline V gene sequence: CDR1 SEHNR, CDR2 FQNEAQ (reference sequence). The CDR3 reads CASSSSISGQGRREQYF. The CDR3 nucleotides read TGTGCCAGCAGCTCCTCTATAAGCGGACAGGGTAGACGGGAGCAGTACTTC.

In this sample, this clone turned up a few times. The chain is built from TRBV4-1 and TRBJ2-1; D gene uncertain. Germline CDR1 reads MGHRA; CDR2 reads YSYEKL. V gave up 1 base and J gave up 6 bases, with 16 bases separating them. This CDR3 comprises 16 residues. The CDR3 DNA follows: TGCGCCAGCAGCCAAGGAGAGGTCGCAGCCAGCAATGAGCAGTTCTTC. The encoded protein is CASSQGEVAASNEQFF.